The clone carrying this TCR beta chain was seen once. As yet, its antigen is unknown. This sample is part of a study of OX40 agonist ivuxolimab in advanced cancers. Notes on the study in general: Dose levels from 0.1 to 3.0 mg/kg saw CD4+ and CD8+ blood T cells expand clonally by week 6. Expanded clones were, on average, more numerous among CD8+ T cells than CD4+.

Sequencing used immunoSEQ multiplex PCR; TCRdb keeps in-frame clones, though not all of them. The data hold approximately 43,000 clones, with about 85% observed a single time. The germline V gene encodes CDR1 SEHNR and CDR2 FQNEAQ (reference sequence). The J segment lost 6 bases and the V segment lost 1 base, leaving 9 bases of the junction unmatched. This CDR3 is 18 amino acids long. The clonotype originates from an adult with an advanced solid tumor such as melanoma, head and neck, liver or kidney cancer. The chain links TRBV7-9 to TRBJ2-1; 13 bases align to TRBD2. The source was CD4+ or CD8+ T cells sorted from blood, collected in a trial of the OX40 agonist ivuxolimab. The CDR3 sequence: CASSLVGWTSGRFNEQFF. Written as DNA, the CDR3 is TGTGCCAGCAGCTTAGTCGGGTGGACTAGCGGGAGATTCAATGAGCAGTTCTTC. Based on the CDR3 plus reference TRBV7-9 and TRBJ2-1, the full variable domain is DTGVSQNPRHKITKRGQNVTFRCDPISEHNRLYWYRQTLGQGPEFLTYFQNEAQLEKSRLLSDRFSAERPKGSFSTLEIQRTEQGDSAMYLCASSLVGWTSGRFNEQFFGPGTRLTVL.